This TCR beta chain came from a study of blood T cell repertoires in COVID-19. In the authors' methods: Nucleated cell number was recorded as an estimate derived from reference gene primer amplification. The assay was immunoSEQ multiplex PCR, and TCRdb's table has in-frame clones only and misses some. Clone size and V and J calls were adopted from that table, with D and trimming inferred from the DNA. Among 130,000 to 150,000 clones listed, around 76% were seen once. This clone came up a few times. Sequencing was done on a sample of peripheral blood. The sequence was obtained from a man older than 75 with acute or convalescent COVID-19.

The CDR3 DNA reads as TGCGCCAGCAGCTTGGCCGGGACAGATAATTCACCCCTCCACTTT. This sequence encodes CASSLAGTDNSPLHF. The rearrangement links TRBV5-1 to TRBJ1-6, with 7 bases matching TRBD1. The CDR3 is 15 residues long. Germline CDR1 and CDR2: SGHRS and YFSETQ. V was pared by 0 bases and J by 5 bases, with 2 bases of the junction left unmatched.